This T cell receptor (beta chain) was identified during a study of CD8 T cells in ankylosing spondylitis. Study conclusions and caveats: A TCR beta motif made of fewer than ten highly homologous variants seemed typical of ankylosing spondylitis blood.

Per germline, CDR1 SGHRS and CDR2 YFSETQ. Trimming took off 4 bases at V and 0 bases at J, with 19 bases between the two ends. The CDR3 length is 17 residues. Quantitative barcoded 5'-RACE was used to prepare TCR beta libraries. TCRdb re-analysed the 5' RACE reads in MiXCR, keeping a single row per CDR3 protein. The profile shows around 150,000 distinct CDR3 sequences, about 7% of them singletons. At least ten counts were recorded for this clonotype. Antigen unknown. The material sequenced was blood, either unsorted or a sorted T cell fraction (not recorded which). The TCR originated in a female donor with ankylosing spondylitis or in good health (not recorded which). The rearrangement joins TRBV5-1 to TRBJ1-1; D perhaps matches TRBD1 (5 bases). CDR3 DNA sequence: TGCGCCAGCAGCCGGGCGGGGGGATCGGTGATGAACACTGAAGCTTTCTTT. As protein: CASSRAGGSVMNTEAFF.